This TCR beta chain comes out of a study of T-cell reconstitution after alpha-beta-depleted transplantation in children. General observations from the study: Some patients showed high day-60 TCRbeta diversity, which derived from surviving recipient T cells and thymic progenitors. In patients about two months after transplant, alpha-beta T cells reportedly arose from several hundred expanded graft clones. The main origin of T-cell counts and diversity one year after transplant was newly produced T cells.

Unmatched junction bases numbered 8, after V lost 10 bases and J lost 7 bases. This CDR3 contains 12 residues. The germline V gene has CDR1 ENHRY and CDR2 SYGVKD. A TCRbeta library incorporating unique molecular identifiers was prepared. TCRdb processed the PCR reads anew with MiXCR; each CDR3 protein has one entry. The sample yields 450,000 to 600,000 distinct CDR3 sequences, under 12% seen once. This clonotype was observed at least ten times. Antigen: not known. V is TRBV10-3 and J is TRBJ2-7; 9 positions agree with TRBD1. This clonotype originated in a child under 10 years old with inherited bone marrow failure, due to receive a stem cell transplant. The material sequenced was PBMCs, taken before TCRalphabeta/CD19-depleted stem cell transplant. The CDR3, as DNA: TGTGCCACCAGGACAGGGGCATGGGAGCAGTACTTC. As protein: CATRTGAWEQYF.